This T cell receptor (beta chain) was captured by sequencing in a study of cytomegalovirus exposure and HLA in healthy donors (dated by TCRdb to about 2017). With regard to the full study: The 550 to 750 repertoires of the first cohort and the 120 validation repertoires were produced on the same platform, according to a later analysis. The aim of the study was to test whether cataloging public T cell receptors could identify signatures of past pathogen exposure. Along with the roughly 700-subject first cohort, a separate validation cohort of over a hundred different subjects was used. The study combined high-throughput TCR immunosequencing, statistical association of individual TCRs with disease status, and machine learning to predict cytomegalovirus infection status.

Based on the germline V gene (reference sequence), the CDR1 and CDR2 sequences are LNHNV and YYDKDF. From the cysteine through the phenylalanine, the CDR3 covers 16 amino acids. This entry keeps only the CDR3 DNA: 48 bases, framed from base 1. V is pruned by 0 bases and J by 7 bases, leaving 6 bases of the junction without a gene match. Separate from the roughly 700-subject first cohort, the validation cohort of 120 subjects was the group to which the donors belonged. Libraries were constructed by the immunoSEQ multiplex PCR assay. The paper's data handling went like this. A statistical classification framework was built to diagnose cytomegalovirus status from the catalog of TCR beta chain sequences. Entries here come from immuneACCESS through TCRdb and include only in-frame sequences with V and J called. Some clones fail to appear in such tables; in the studies checked, an unresolved V gene covers under half of the shortfall, and the cause of the remainder is unknown. V, J and clone size are those of that table, while D and trimming were read from the DNA. The sample contains roughly 62,000 clones, roughly 94% of them found a single time. The top ten clonotypes cover 2% to 2.5% of the sample.

As regards this clone: There is no known antigen for this receptor. The sample holds no much larger clone one base away, and base qualities are not on file.

Broader findings and caveats from the paper: Cytomegalovirus status was reported to be diagnosed by the classifier with high specificity and sensitivity in both the original and validation cohorts. Of the cluster scores, 90% to 95% were above 0 in a later analysis, which found that TCRs clustered in the first cohort also tended to co-occur in the 95 to 150 validation repertoires. The authors suggested that the approach could potentially be extended to other disease states and immunological phenotypes. While some public TCRs were present in many individuals, most TCR sequences turned up only very rarely across donors. Three of the identified cytomegalovirus-associated TCR beta chains were confirmed in vitro to be specific for cytomegalovirus antigens. The validation cohort had no HLA typing available for a later analysis, so co-occurrence within that cohort was assessed over all 120 or so repertoires. In the study, approximately 160 TCR beta chains were listed as associated with cytomegalovirus.

The chain joins TRBV15 to TRBJ1-4, and 9 bases in between align with TRBD1. This clonotype was obtained from a man in his late teens or twenties in good health and CMV-seronegative. Sequencing was carried out using PBMCs. This receptor has the CDR3 CATSRDWGQGGEKLFF. The DNA sequence is as follows: TGTGCCACCAGCAGAGATTGGGGACAGGGTGGTGAAAAACTGTTTTTT.